These 15 T cell receptor beta chains were all obtained from the same sample, sequenced in a study of cytomegalovirus exposure and HLA in healthy donors. The PCR had 60 Vbeta and 13 Jbeta primers. TCRdb's copy holds only in-frame clones and misses some; the assay was immunoSEQ multiplex PCR. Of roughly 80,000 clones listed, approximately 60% are singletons. Sequencing input: PBMCs. The receptors shown here come from a male donor in good health and CMV-seropositive.

CDR3 in DNA: TGTGCCAGCAGCTTAGAATTTCACGGGGATCAGCCCCAGCATTTT. Protein product: CASSLEFHGDQPQHF. The rearrangement links TRBV13 to TRBJ1-5; D remains unclear. The CDR3 sequence is 15 residues long. Trimming cost V 1 base and J 5 bases, with 12 bases left between them. The germline gives CDR1 PRHDT, CDR2 FYEKMQ (reference sequence).

The chain joins TRBV6-1 to TRBJ2-3; possible D gene TRBD1, 6 bases. Trimming removed 1 base from V and 5 bases from J, with 19 bases in between. Germline CDR1 is MNHNS and CDR2 is SASEGT. The CDR3 is 17 amino acids. CDR3 nucleotide sequence: TGTGCCAGCAGTGAAGAGGGATACAGGGTTGGAATAGATACGCAGTATTTT. It encodes CASSEEGYRVGIDTQYF.

V and J are TRBV7-2 and TRBJ1-1, with D possibly being TRBD1 (6 bases). V dropped 0 bases and J dropped 0 bases, with 17 bases sitting between them. The CDR3 extends over 18 amino acids. CDR1 and CDR2 (germline): SGHTA, FQGNSA. CDR3 in DNA: TGTGCCAGCAGCTTAGCTGGAGGGGGGGGCCGGATGAACACTGAAGCTTTCTTT. Translated, it gives CASSLAGGGGRMNTEAFF. The full variable domain, completed using reference TRBV7-2 and TRBJ1-1, is GAGVSQSPSNKVTEKGKDVELRCDPISGHTALYWYRQSLGQGLEFLIYFQGNSAPDKSGLPSDRFSAERTGGSVSTLTIQRTQQEDSAVYLCASSLAGGGGRMNTEAFFGQGTRLTVV.

The V gene is TRBV9, the J gene TRBJ1-2, with 7 bases lining up with TRBD1. Per the germline V gene, CDR1 is SGDLS and CDR2 is YYNGEE. This CDR3 is 13 amino acids long. Germline trimming cut 4 bases from V and 2 bases from J; bases unmatched to any gene: 2. CDR3 region: CASSKTGNYGYTF. Written as DNA, the CDR3 is TGTGCCAGCAGCAAGACAGGGAACTATGGCTACACCTTC.

The J gene is TRBJ2-3, the V gene TRBV5-1, with TRBD2 matching 8 bases. Germline V gene lookup returns CDR1 SGHRS and CDR2 YFSETQ. V shed 0 bases, J shed 3 bases, and the junction held 3 bases outside the gene matches. This CDR3 is 15 amino acids long. The CDR3 DNA follows: TGCGCCAGCAGCTTGGAGGGGACTAGTACAGATACGCAGTATTTT. As protein: CASSLEGTSTDTQYF.

This sequence joins TRBV19 and TRBJ1-6, with D unclear. The V end was cut by 7 bases, the J end by 8 bases, with 18 bases between. CDR1 is LNHDA, CDR2 SQIVND, per germline (reference sequence). The CDR3 has 15 residues. CDR3 sequence reads: CASTPSTGKHSPLHF. CDR3 nucleotides: TGTGCCAGTACGCCCTCAACGGGGAAGCATTCACCCCTCCACTTT.

The J gene is TRBJ1-1, the V gene TRBV19, with D unresolved. V lost 5 bases and J lost 1, with 8 bases in between. Per germline, CDR1 LNHDA and CDR2 SQIVND (reference sequence). The length of the CDR3 is 13 residues. CDR3 region: CASSFQSNTEAFF. The CDR3 nucleotides read TGTGCCAGTAGTTTCCAGTCGAACACTGAAGCTTTCTTT.

The V and J genes are TRBV7-9 and TRBJ2-7, with 7 bases lining up with TRBD1. The CDR3 consists of 14 residues. Trimming at V came to 4 bases and at J to 5 bases, leaving 8 bases not matched to a gene. From germline, CDR1 is SEHNR and CDR2 FQNEAQ (reference sequence). The CDR3 spells CASSSIYRGHEQYF. The CDR3 region has the DNA TGTGCCAGCAGCTCGATTTACAGGGGCCACGAGCAGTACTTC.

V gene TRBV6-6 combines with J gene TRBJ1-1; 7 bases are a match to TRBD1. CDR3 size: 14 residues. Germline V gene data show CDR1 as MNHNY and CDR2 as SVGAGI (reference sequence). The ends lost 7 bases at V and 7 bases at J; junction bases unmatched: 12. The CDR3 DNA sequence: TGTGCCAGCACCGGACAGGAGGCAGGGTTTGAAGCTTTCTTT. It yields the protein CASTGQEAGFEAFF.

The J gene is TRBJ2-3, the V gene TRBV19, with D perhaps TRBD1 (6 bases). The CDR3 contains 13 residues. Trimming stripped 10 bases from V and 3 bases from J, with 14 bases between. Looked up from germline, CDR1 is LNHDA and CDR2 is SQIVND (reference sequence). CDR3: CATSDRRTDTQYF. The CDR3 DNA reads as TGTGCCACCTCGGACAGAAGAACAGATACGCAGTATTTT. The full variable domain, completed using reference TRBV19 and TRBJ2-3, is DGGITQSPKYLFRKEGQNVTLSCEQNLNHDAMYWYRQDPGQGLRLIYYSQIVNDFQKGDIAEGYSVSREKKESFPLTVTSAQKNPTAFYLCATSDRRTDTQYFGPGTRLTVL.

The sample holds a few counts of this clone. DNA for the CDR3: TGTGCCAGCAGTATACCCCTTTCAGGACAGCCCTCTTACACCTTC. This codes for CASSIPLSGQPSYTF. This chain links TRBV28 with TRBJ1-2; D is possibly TRBD1 (6 bases). The CDR3 has 15 residues. Trimming cost V 5 bases and J 11 bases, with 24 bases left between them. Germline CDR1 is MDHEN and CDR2 is SYDVKM.

The chain joins TRBV5-4 to TRBJ1-1; 9 bases agree with TRBD1. This CDR3 has 14 residues. After removal of 4 bases from V and 4 bases from J, the junction contained 5 bases not matched to a gene. Germline V lookup: CDR1 SGHNT, CDR2 YYREEE (reference sequence). CDR3 coding DNA: TGTGCCAGCAGCCTACAGGGGGCCCGCACTGAAGCTTTCTTT. Amino acid sequence: CASSLQGARTEAFF. The variable domain in full, with the rest retrieved from reference TRBV5-4 and TRBJ1-1, is ETGVTQSPTHLIKTRGQQVTLRCSSQSGHNTVSWYQQALGQGPQFIFQYYREEENGRGNFPPRFSGLQFPNYSSELNVNALELDDSALYLCASSLQGARTEAFFGQGTRLTVV.

In its sample, this clone was seen a few times. In DNA, the CDR3 is TGTGCCAGCAGGACAACAAGTCAGCCCCAGCATTTT. Translated: CASRTTSQPQHF. The chain has TRBV6-1 and TRBJ1-5, with D uncertain. CDR1 MNHNS and CDR2 SASEGT come from the germline V gene. The CDR3 runs to 12 residues. The V gene lost 6 bases and the J gene lost 6 bases, with 9 bases spanning the gap.

The V gene is TRBV5-6, the J gene TRBJ1-5; D is perhaps TRBD1 (5 bases). Germline V gene data show CDR1 as SGHDT and CDR2 as YYEEEE. The CDR3 has 13 residues. V was pared by 0 bases and J by 11 bases, with 12 bases between. CDR3 DNA sequence: TGTGCCAGCAGCTTGGAGGGGTGGAGTGCCCAGCATTTT. It yields the protein CASSLEGWSAQHF.

This sequence joins TRBV4-3 and TRBJ1-2; D may be TRBD1 (6 bases). The germline V and J ends were trimmed by 0 bases and 4 bases, with 18 bases remaining between them. The germline gives CDR1 LGHNA, CDR2 YSLEER. CDR3 length: 17 amino acids. The CDR3, as DNA: TGCGCCAGCAGCCAAGATCTGGGGGCTGAGCACTCCTATGGCTACACCTTC. Protein: CASSQDLGAEHSYGYTF.